This TCR beta chain comes out of a study of shared T cell receptors in the human thymus. Generated by immunoSEQ multiplex PCR, the TCRdb table keeps only in-frame clones and is missing some. Of 540,000 or so clones in the sample, 78% are singletons; the top ten hold more than 0.01%. The CDR3 has 14 amino acids. Trimming removed 0 bases at V and 14 bases at J, with 20 bases between. Germline values: CDR1 SGHDT, CDR2 YYEEEE. These data were likewise used in another study, on human thymus T cells. That work adds: Healthy Finnish infants undergoing corrective surgery for congenital heart defects were the donors. Gene usage for V and J segments appeared biased in thymic and blood repertoires. A high degree of thymic repertoire overlap among unrelated individuals was reported in related research.

The rearrangement uses TRBV5-6 and TRBJ1-2; D uncertain. The clonotype comes from a boy younger than two with a congenital heart defect. The sequenced sample was thymocytes. The CDR3 spells CASSLGAAGLAKTF. The CDR3 nucleotides read TGTGCCAGCAGCTTGGGGGCGGCGGGTTTGGCTAAAACCTTC.